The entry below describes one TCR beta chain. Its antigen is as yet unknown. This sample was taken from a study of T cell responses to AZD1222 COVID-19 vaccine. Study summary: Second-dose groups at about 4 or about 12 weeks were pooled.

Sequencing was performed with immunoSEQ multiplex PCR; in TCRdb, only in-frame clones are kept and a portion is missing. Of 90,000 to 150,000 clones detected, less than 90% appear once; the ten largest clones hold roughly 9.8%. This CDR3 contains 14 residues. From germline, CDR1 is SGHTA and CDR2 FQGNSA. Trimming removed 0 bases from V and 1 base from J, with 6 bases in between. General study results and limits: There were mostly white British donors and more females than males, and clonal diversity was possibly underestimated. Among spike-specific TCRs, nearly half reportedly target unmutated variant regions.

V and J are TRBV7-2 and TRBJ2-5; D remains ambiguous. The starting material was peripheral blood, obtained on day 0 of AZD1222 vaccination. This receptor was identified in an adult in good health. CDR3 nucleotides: TGTGCCAGCAGCTTAGCCGGATCCCAAGAGACCCAGTACTTC. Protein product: CASSLAGSQETQYF.